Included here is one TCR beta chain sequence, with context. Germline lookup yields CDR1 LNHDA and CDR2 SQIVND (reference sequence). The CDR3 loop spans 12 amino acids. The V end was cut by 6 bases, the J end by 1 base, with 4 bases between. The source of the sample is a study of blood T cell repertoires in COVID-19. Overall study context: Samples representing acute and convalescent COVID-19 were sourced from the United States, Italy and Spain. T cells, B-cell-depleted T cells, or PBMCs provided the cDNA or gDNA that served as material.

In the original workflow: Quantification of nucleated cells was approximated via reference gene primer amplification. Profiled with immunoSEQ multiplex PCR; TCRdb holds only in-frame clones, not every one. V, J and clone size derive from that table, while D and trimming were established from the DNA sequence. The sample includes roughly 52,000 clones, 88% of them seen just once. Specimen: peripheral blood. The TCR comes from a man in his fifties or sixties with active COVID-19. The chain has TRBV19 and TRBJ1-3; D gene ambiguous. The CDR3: CASSLSGNTIYF. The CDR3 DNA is TGTGCCAGTAGCCTTTCTGGAAACACCATATATTTT.